What follows describes a single T cell receptor (beta chain). The PCR had 60 Vbeta and 13 Jbeta primers. This table comes from immunoSEQ multiplex PCR, and its TCRdb copy is limited to in-frame clones, with some not included. This table has under 200,000 clones, nearly 80% appearing once. V shed 4 bases and J shed 9 bases, with 16 bases lying between them. CDR1 and CDR2 (germline): SGHTA, FQGTGA. CDR3 length: 14 residues. This sample is drawn from a study of cytomegalovirus exposure and HLA in healthy donors. Healthy people donating bone marrow made up the donors. Sequenced input: PBMCs. This chain joins TRBV7-3 and TRBJ2-1; the D gene is possibly TRBD2 (6 bases). This receptor was taken from a woman in her thirties in good health and CMV-seropositive. The CDR3 DNA reads as TGTGCCAGCAGCTCACCGGGACTGTCTACTGAGCAGTTCTTC. Translation: CASSSPGLSTEQFF.